Sequencing of this T cell receptor beta chain was carried out in a study of long-term antiretroviral therapy in people with HIV. Survey-level immunoSEQ v3.0 assays were run. The method was immunoSEQ multiplex PCR; TCRdb's version includes in-frame clones alone and lacks a portion of them. This table holds more than 10,000 clones, roughly three quarters found once. This CDR3 is 16 amino acids long. Germline-derived CDR1 and CDR2 are SGHNT and YYREEE (reference sequence). With V trimmed by 3 bases and J by 1 base, 6 bases remained unmatched. The V gene is TRBV5-4, the J gene TRBJ2-3; 9 bases match TRBD2. The TCR was taken from a woman in her 40s with HIV. The sample consisted of unsorted PBMCs, taken 0.5 years before starting antiretroviral therapy. CDR3 in amino acids: CASSSSGRRGTDTQYF. CDR3 DNA: TGTGCCAGCAGCTCCAGCGGGAGGAGGGGCACAGATACGCAGTATTTT.